This TCR beta chain is from a study of regulatory T cells in long-lasting Graves disease. Study-wide results and limits: Persistent disease was characterized by preferential usage of TRBV28, TRBJ1-2 and TRBJ2-5.

V dropped 5 bases and J dropped 7; count of bases not matched to a gene: 11. CDR1 and CDR2 (germline): LNHDA, SQIVND (reference sequence). The CDR3 loop spans 17 amino acids. Time point specified: newly diagnosed GD, antithyroid drugs for less than 3 months. The TCR library was prepared using RNA isolated from PBMCs. Assembly of TCR beta libraries relied on iRepertoire HTBI primers together with Arm-PCR of CDR3 regions. One entry per CDR3 protein results from TCRdb running MiXCR on the multiplex PCR reads. The sample includes almost 450,000 distinct CDR3 sequences, approximately 16% seen only once; the top ten take around a tenth. This clonotype was found a few times. Its antigen remains unknown. The sample was also linked to a second study, of T cells in Graves' hyperthyroidism and ophthalmopathy. That paper adds: Ophthalmopathy was model-predicted a median roughly 6.3 months pre-onset.

This sequence was found in a woman in her thirties with Graves disease. This chain links TRBV19 with TRBJ2-6; 10 nucleotides agree with TRBD1. Sequences were derived from peripheral blood mononuclear cells (PBMCs), sampled at new diagnosis, from a patient treated with antithyroid drugs. The CDR3: CASSPGTGALLANVLTF. The CDR3 DNA reads as TGTGCCAGTAGTCCCGGGACAGGGGCCCTCTTAGCCAACGTCCTGACTTTC.